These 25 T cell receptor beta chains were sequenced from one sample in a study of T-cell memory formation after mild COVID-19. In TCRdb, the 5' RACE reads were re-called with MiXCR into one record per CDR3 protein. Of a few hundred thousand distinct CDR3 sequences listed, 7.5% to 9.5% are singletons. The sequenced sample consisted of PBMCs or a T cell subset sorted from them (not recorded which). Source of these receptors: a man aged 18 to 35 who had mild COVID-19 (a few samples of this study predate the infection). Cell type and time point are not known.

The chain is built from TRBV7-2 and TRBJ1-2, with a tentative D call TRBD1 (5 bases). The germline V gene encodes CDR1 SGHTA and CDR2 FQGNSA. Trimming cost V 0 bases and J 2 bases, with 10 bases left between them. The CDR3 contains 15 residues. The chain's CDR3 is CASSLASAGNYGYTF. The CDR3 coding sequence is TGTGCCAGCAGCTTAGCTTCGGCAGGGAACTATGGCTACACCTTC. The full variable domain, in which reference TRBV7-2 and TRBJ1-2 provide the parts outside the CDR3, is GAGVSQSPSNKVTEKGKDVELRCDPISGHTALYWYRQSLGQGLEFLIYFQGNSAPDKSGLPSDRFSAERTGGSVSTLTIQRTQQEDSAVYLCASSLASAGNYGYTFGSGTRLTVV.

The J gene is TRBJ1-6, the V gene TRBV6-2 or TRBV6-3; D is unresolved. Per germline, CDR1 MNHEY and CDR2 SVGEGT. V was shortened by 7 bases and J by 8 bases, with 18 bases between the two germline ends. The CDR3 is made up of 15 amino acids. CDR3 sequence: CASTPRGWRDSPLHF. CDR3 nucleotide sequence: TGTGCCAGCACCCCGAGAGGGTGGAGGGATTCACCCCTCCACTTT.

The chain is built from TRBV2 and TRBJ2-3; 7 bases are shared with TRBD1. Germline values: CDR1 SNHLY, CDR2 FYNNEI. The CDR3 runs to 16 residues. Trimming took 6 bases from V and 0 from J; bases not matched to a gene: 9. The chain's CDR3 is CASRLGDRDSTDTQYF. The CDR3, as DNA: TGTGCCAGCAGACTCGGAGACAGGGATAGCACAGATACGCAGTATTTT. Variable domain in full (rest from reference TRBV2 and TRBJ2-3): EPEVTQTPSHQVTQMGQEVILRCVPISNHLYFYWYRQILGQKVEFLVSFYNNEISEKSEIFDDQFSVERPDGSNFTLKIRSTKLEDSAMYFCASRLGDRDSTDTQYFGPGTRLTVL.

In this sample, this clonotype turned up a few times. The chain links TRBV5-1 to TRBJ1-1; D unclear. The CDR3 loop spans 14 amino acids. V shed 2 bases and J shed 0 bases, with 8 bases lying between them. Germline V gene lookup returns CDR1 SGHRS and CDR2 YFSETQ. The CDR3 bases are TGCGCCAGCAGCTTTGCGGGGTTGAACACTGAAGCTTTCTTT. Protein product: CASSFAGLNTEAFF.

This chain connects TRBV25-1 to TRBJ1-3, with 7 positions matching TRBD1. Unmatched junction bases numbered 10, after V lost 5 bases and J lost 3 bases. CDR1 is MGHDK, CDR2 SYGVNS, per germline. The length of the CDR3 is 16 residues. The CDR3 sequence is CASSPQGEFSGNTIYF. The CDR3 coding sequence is TGTGCCAGCAGTCCCCAGGGGGAATTCAGTGGAAACACCATATATTTT.

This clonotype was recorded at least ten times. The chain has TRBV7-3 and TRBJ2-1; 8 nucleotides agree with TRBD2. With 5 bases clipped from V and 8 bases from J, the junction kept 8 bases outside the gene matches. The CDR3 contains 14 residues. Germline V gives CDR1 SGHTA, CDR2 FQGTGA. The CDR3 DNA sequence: TGTGCCAGCAGCCCGATCGGGAGGGGACATGAGCAGTTCTTC. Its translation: CASSPIGRGHEQFF.

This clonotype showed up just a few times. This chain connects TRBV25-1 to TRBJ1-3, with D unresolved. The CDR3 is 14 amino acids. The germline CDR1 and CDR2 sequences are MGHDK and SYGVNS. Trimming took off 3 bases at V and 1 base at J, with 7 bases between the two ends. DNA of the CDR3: TGTGCCAGCAGTGATTCGGGGTCTGGAAACACCATATATTTT. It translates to CASSDSGSGNTIYF.

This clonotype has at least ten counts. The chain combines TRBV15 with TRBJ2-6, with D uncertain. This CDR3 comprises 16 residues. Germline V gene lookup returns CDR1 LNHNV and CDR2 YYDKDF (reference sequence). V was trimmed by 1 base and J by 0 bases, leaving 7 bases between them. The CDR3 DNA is TGTGCCACCAGCAGAGCACGGACCTCTGGGGCCAACGTCCTGACTTTC. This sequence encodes CATSRARTSGANVLTF.

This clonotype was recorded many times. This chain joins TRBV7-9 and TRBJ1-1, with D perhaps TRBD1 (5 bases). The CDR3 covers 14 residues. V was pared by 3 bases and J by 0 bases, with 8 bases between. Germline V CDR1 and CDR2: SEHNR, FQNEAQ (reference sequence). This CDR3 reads CASSFAGMNTEAFF. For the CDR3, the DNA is TGTGCCAGCAGCTTCGCAGGGATGAACACTGAAGCTTTCTTT.

The CDR3 sequence: CASSTRQGRQYV. The CDR3 bases are TGTGCCAGCAGCACCAGACAGGGAAGACAGTACGTC. The chain combines TRBV7-6 with TRBJ2-7; 7 bases match TRBD1. Germline CDR1 reads SGHVS; CDR2 reads FNYEAQ. Germline trimming cut 5 bases from V and 10 bases from J; bases unmatched to any gene: 8. This CDR3 contains 12 residues.

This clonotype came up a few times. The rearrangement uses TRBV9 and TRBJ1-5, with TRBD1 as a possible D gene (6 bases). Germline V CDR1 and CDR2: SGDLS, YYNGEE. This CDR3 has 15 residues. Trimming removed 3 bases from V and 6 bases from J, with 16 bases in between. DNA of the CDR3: TGTGCCAGCAGCGAGGAGGGGGGAGCGGCTCAGCCCCAGCATTTT. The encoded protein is CASSEEGGAAQPQHF. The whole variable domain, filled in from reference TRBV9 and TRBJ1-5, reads DSGVTQTPKHLITATGQRVTLRCSPRSGDLSVYWYQQSLDQGLQFLIQYYNGEERAKGNILERFSAQQFPDLHSELNLSSLELGDSALYFCASSEEGGAAQPQHFGDGTRLSIL.

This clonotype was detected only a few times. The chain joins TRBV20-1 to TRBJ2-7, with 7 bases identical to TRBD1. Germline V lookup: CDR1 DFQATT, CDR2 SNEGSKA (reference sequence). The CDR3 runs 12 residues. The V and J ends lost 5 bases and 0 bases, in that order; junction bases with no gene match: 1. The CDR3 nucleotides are TGCAGTGCTCGGACAGGCTCCTACGAGCAGTACGTC. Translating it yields CSARTGSYEQYV.

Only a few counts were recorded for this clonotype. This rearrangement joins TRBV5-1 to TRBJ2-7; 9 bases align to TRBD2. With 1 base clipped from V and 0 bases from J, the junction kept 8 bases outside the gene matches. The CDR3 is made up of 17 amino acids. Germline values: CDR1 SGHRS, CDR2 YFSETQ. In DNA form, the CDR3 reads TGCGCCAGCAGCTTGTATGGTAGCGGGGGCCCCTCCTACGAGCAGTACTTC. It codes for CASSLYGSGGPSYEQYF.

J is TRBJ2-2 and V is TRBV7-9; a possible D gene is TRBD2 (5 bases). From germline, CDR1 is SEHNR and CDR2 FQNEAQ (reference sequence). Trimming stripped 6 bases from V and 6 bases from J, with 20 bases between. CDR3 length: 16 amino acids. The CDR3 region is CASSRPTRERAGELFF. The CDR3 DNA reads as TGTGCCAGCAGTCGACCAACGAGGGAACGGGCCGGGGAGCTGTTTTTT.

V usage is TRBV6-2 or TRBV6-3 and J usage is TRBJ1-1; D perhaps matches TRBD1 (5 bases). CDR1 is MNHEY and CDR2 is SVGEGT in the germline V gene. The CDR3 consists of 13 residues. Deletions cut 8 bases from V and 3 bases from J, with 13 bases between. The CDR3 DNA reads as TGTGCCAGCTGGAGGGTAGGGGACACTGAAGCTTTCTTT. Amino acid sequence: CASWRVGDTEAFF.

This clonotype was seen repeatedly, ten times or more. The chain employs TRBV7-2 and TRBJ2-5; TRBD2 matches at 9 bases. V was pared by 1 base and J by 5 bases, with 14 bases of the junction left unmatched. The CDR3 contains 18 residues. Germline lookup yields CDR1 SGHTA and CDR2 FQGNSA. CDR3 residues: CASSLGPGQRGERETQYF. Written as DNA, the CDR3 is TGTGCCAGCAGCTTAGGTCCCGGCCAGCGGGGGGAGCGGGAGACCCAGTACTTC. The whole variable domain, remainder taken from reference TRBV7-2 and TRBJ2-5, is GAGVSQSPSNKVTEKGKDVELRCDPISGHTALYWYRQSLGQGLEFLIYFQGNSAPDKSGLPSDRFSAERTGGSVSTLTIQRTQQEDSAVYLCASSLGPGQRGERETQYFGPGTRLLVL.

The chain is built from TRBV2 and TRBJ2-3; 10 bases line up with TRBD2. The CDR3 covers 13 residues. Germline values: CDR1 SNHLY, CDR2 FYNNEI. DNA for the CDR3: TGTGCTATCGGACTAGCGGATACAGATACGCAGTATTTT. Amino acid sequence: CAIGLADTDTQYF.

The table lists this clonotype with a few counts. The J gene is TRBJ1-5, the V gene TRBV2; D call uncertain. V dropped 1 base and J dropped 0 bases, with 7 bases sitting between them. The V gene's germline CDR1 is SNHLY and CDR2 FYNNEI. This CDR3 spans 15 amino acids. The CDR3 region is CASSEVADSNQPQHF. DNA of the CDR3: TGTGCCAGCAGTGAAGTGGCGGATAGCAATCAGCCCCAGCATTTT. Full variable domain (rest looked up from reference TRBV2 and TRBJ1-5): EPEVTQTPSHQVTQMGQEVILRCVPISNHLYFYWYRQILGQKVEFLVSFYNNEISEKSEIFDDQFSVERPDGSNFTLKIRSTKLEDSAMYFCASSEVADSNQPQHFGDGTRLSIL.

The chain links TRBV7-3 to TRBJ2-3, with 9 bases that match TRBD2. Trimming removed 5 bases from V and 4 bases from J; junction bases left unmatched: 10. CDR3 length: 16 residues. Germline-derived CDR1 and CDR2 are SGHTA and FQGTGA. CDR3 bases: TGTGCCAGCAGCACCTTCGGCGGGGGGGAGGCAGATACGCAGTATTTT. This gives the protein CASSTFGGGEADTQYF.

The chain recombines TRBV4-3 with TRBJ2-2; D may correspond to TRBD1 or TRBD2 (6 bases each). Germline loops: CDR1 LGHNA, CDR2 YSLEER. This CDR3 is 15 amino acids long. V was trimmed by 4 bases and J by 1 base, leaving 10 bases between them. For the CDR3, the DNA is TGCGCCAGCAGCCGAGGGGGACTGAACACCGGGGAGCTGTTTTTT. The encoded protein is CASSRGGLNTGELFF.

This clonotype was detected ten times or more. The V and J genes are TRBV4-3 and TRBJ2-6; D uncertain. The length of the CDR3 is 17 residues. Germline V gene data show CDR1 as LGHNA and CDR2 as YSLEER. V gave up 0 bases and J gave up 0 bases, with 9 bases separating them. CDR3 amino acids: CASSQESTFSGANVLTF. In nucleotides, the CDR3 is TGCGCCAGCAGCCAAGAAAGCACTTTCTCTGGGGCCAACGTCCTGACTTTC.

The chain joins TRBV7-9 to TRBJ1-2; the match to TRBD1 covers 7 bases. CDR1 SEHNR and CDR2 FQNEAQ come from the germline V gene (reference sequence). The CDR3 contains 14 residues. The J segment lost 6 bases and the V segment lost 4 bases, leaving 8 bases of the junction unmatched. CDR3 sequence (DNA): TGTGCCAGCAGCTCCCGACAGGGAAGAAATGGCTACACCTTC. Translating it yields CASSSRQGRNGYTF.

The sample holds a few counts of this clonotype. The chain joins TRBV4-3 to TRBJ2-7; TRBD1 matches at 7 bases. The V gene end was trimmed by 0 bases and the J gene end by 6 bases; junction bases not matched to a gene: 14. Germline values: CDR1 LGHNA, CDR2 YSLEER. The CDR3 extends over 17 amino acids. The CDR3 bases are TGCGCCAGCAGCCAAGATCGAGGGGGCGCCTTCTCAGGCGAGCAGTACTTC. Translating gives CASSQDRGGAFSGEQYF.

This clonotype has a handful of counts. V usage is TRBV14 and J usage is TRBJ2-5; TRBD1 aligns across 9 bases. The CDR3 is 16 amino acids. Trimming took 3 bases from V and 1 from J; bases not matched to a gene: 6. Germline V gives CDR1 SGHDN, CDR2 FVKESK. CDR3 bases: TGTGCCAGCAGCCAGTTACAGGGGGCCACCCAAGAGACCCAGTACTTC. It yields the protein CASSQLQGATQETQYF.

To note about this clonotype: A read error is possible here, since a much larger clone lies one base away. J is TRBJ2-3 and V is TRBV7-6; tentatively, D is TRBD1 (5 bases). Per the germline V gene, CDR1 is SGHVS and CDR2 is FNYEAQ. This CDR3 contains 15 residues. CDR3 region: CASSLRQDSTYTQYF. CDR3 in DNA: TGTGCCAGCAGCTTACGGCAAGACAGCACATATACGCAGTATTTT. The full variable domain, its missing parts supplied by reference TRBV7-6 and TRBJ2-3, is GAGVSQSPRYKVTKRGQDVALRCDPISGHVSLYWYRQALGQGPEFLTYFNYEAQQDKSGLPNDRFSAERPEGSISTLTIQRTEQRDSAMYRCASSLRQDSTYTQYFGPGTRLTVL.